These 5 T cell receptor beta chains were sequenced from one sample in a study of Ad26.COV2.S vaccination and SARS-CoV-2 variants (dated by TCRdb to the early 2020s). Library method: the immunoSEQ multiplex PCR assay. Sourced from immuneACCESS, this table was stored by TCRdb with only in-frame sequences that have V and J called. A share of the clones is absent; for the studies checked, an unresolved V gene accounts for under half, and the remainder has no known explanation. The sample table records about 400,000 clones; approximately 86% of these occur just once. The ten top clones hold more than 3% of the sample. The treatment or condition label for this specimen denotes: roughly 19 received Ad26.COV2.S at low or high dose, single or two shots; about 5 received placebo; per-sample allocation not given. For vaccine and placebo recipients, repertoires were sequenced using samples collected on day 63 after the first injection.

Sequenced material: peripheral blood, taken in a trial of Ad26.COV2.S vaccine versus placebo. The receptors shown here come from a person aged 18-65 years who received the Ad26.COV2.S COVID-19 vaccine or a placebo.

The chain couples TRBV2 to TRBJ1-5, with D possibly TRBD1 on 5 matching bases. The CDR3 extends over 15 amino acids. The V gene's germline CDR1 is SNHLY and CDR2 FYNNEI. The V end was cut by 4 bases, the J end by 7 bases, with 17 bases between. The CDR3 nucleotides read TGTGCCAGCAGTGTAAGTAGAGGGGATGGGCAGCCCCAGCATTTT. Translated, it gives CASSVSRGDGQPQHF.

This rearrangement joins TRBV19 to TRBJ2-1; 12 bases map to TRBD2. The length of the CDR3 is 17 residues. The V segment lost 5 bases and the J segment 5 bases; nucleotides outside the gene matches: 10. Germline CDR1 reads LNHDA; CDR2 reads SQIVND (reference sequence). The CDR3 spells CASSRPSTSGGNNEQFF. In DNA form, the CDR3 reads TGTGCCAGTAGTCGCCCCTCGACTAGCGGGGGTAACAATGAGCAGTTCTTC.

The CDR3 nucleotides are TGTGCCAGCTCACCATTCGGGCAGGGTAACGGCTACACCTTC. This gives the protein CASSPFGQGNGYTF. The chain uses TRBV18 and TRBJ1-2; D is perhaps TRBD1 (5 bases). V was clipped by 2 bases and J by 8 bases, with 15 bases between them. The germline gives CDR1 KGHSH, CDR2 LQKENI. CDR3 length: 14 residues.

The chain recombines TRBV5-4 with TRBJ1-1; tentatively, D is TRBD1 (6 bases). Germline V gene sequence: CDR1 SGHNT, CDR2 YYREEE (reference sequence). V gave up 0 bases and J gave up 5 bases, with 14 bases separating them. This CDR3 is built from 15 residues. The CDR3 nucleotides read TGTGCCAGCAGCTTGGGGACAGCGCCGGGGACTGAAGCTTTCTTT. This codes for CASSLGTAPGTEAFF.

The V gene is TRBV18, the J gene TRBJ1-5; possible D gene TRBD1, 6 bases. CDR3 length equals 15 residues. V shed 4 bases and J shed 5 bases, with 15 bases lying between them. Germline CDR1 KGHSH, CDR2 LQKENI. The CDR3 DNA follows: TGTGCCAGCTCACTTAACGCAGGGGAGGATCAGCCCCAGCATTTT. Translation gives CASSLNAGEDQPQHF. Drawing the rest from reference TRBV18 and TRBJ1-5, the complete variable domain is NAGVMQNPRHLVRRRGQEARLRCSPMKGHSHVYWYRQLPEEGLKFMVYLQKENIIDESGMPKERFSAEFPKEGPSILRIQQVVRGDSAAYFCASSLNAGEDQPQHFGDGTRLSIL.